These T cell receptor beta chains were read from a single sample in a study of vaccination and CD4 T cells after COVID-19. Via MiXCR, TCRdb re-called the PCR reads, giving one row per CDR3 protein. The sample lists around 15,000 distinct CDR3 sequences; about 75% were seen once. These receptors have no known antigen. The specimen was CD4+ T cells from blood, cultured in vitro, collected after SARS-CoV-2 vaccination. These receptors came from a human donor who received a COVID-19 vaccine. Each CDR3 is given with its conserved first and last residue. Each record gives: D gene, clone size, V gene, J gene, CDR3 DNA, CDR3 protein. The D gene is left open where the match is weak. The listing skips clone size in some rows; elsewhere it reads once, few, many or a size class.

D: .; size: .; V: TRBV18; J: TRBJ1-6; DNA: TGTGCCAGCTCACCCCGGGACGTACGAAATTCACCCCTCCACTTT; CDR3: CASSPRDVRNSPLHF
D: TRBD1; size: .; V: TRBV6-1; J: TRBJ1-2; DNA: TGTGCCAGCAGTGACGTAGCCCGACAGGGGGAAAACTATGGCTACACCTTC; CDR3: CASSDVARQGENYGYTF
D: .; size: few; V: TRBV9; J: TRBJ1-2; DNA: TGTGCCAGCAGCGTAGGAAGTAGGGTGTCTAACTATGGCTACACCTTC; CDR3: CASSVGSRVSNYGYTF
D: TRBD1; size: few; V: TRBV24-1; J: TRBJ2-7; DNA: TGTGCCACCAGGGGACAGATCTACGAGCAGTACTTC; CDR3: CATRGQIYEQYF
D: .; size: .; V: TRBV30; J: TRBJ1-2; DNA: TGTGCCTGGACAGGGATGTCGAACTATGGCTACACCTTC; CDR3: CAWTGMSNYGYTF
D: .; size: .; V: TRBV5-3; J: TRBJ1-2; DNA: TGTGCCAGAAGCTTGCGGGGGCATGGCTACACCTTC; CDR3: CARSLRGHGYTF
D: .; size: .; V: TRBV10-3; J: TRBJ1-1; DNA: TGTGCCATCAGAAACAGCAATGAAGCTTTCTTT; CDR3: CAIRNSNEAFF
D: TRBD2; size: once; V: TRBV19; J: TRBJ2-5; DNA: TGTGCCAGTAGTATAGAAGAAGGCGAGCGGGGGCCCCAGGAGACCCAGTACTTC; CDR3: CASSIEEGERGPQETQYF
D: TRBD1; size: medium-sized; V: TRBV6-1; J: TRBJ1-5; DNA: TGTGCCAGTTCCTTGTTGGGACAGGGAGGCAATCAGCCCCAGCATTTT; CDR3: CASSLLGQGGNQPQHF
D: .; size: .; V: TRBV7-8; J: TRBJ2-3; DNA: TGTGCCAGCAGCTTAGTAACGGGGGCCCCCACAGATACGCAGTATTTT; CDR3: CASSLVTGAPTDTQYF
D: .; size: .; V: TRBV10-1; J: TRBJ1-2; DNA: TGCGCCACCGAATTGAGGTCCTGGAACTATGGCTACACCTTC; CDR3: CATELRSWNYGYTF
D: .; size: .; V: TRBV6-1; J: TRBJ1-5; DNA: TGTGCCAGCAGGGGAGAGGGGGGGTTTCGCAATCAGCCCCAGCATTTT; CDR3: CASRGEGGFRNQPQHF